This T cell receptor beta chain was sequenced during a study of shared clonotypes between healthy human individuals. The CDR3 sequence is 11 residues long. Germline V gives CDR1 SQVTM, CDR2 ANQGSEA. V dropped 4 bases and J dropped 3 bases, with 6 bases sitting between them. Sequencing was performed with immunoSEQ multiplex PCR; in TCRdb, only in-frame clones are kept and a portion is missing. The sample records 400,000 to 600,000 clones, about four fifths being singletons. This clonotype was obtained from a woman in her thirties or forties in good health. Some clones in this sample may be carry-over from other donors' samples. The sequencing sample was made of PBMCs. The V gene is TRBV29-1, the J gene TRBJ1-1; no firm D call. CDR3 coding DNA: TGCAGCGTTGGCGAAGACACTGAAGCTTTCTTT. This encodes CSVGEDTEAFF. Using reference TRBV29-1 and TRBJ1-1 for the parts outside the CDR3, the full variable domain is SAVISQKPSRDICQRGTSLTIQCQVDSQVTMMFWYRQQPGQSLTLIATANQGSEATYESGFVIDKFPISRPNLTFSTLTVSNMSPEDSSIYLCSVGEDTEAFFGQGTRLTVV.